This is a list of T cell receptor beta chains from one sample in a study of T cell responses to AZD1222 COVID-19 vaccine. The table came from immunoSEQ multiplex PCR; TCRdb's copy has only in-frame clones and leaves some out. The sample consists of about 99,000 clones, roughly 87% of them appearing once. This specimen was peripheral blood, taken on day 0 of AZD1222 vaccination. These TCRs come from an adult in good health. CDR3s include the opening cysteine and the closing phenylalanine or tryptophan. The order of the fields is D gene, J gene, clone size, V gene, CDR3 protein, CDR3 DNA. The D gene is left open where the match is weak. Some rows mark clone size as missing; the rest say once, few, many or name a class of expanded clone.

D gene: .
J gene: TRBJ1-3
clone size: .
V gene: TRBV11-2
CDR3 protein: CASSLRPISYSGNTIYF
CDR3 DNA: TGTGCCAGCAGCTTAAGACCGATCTCCTACTCTGGAAACACCATATATTTT

D gene: .
J gene: TRBJ2-2
clone size: once
V gene: TRBV4-3
CDR3 protein: CASRVGRNTGELFF
CDR3 DNA: TGCGCCAGCAGGGTAGGGCGCAACACCGGGGAGCTGTTTTTT

D gene: .
J gene: TRBJ2-2
clone size: .
V gene: TRBV6-5
CDR3 protein: CASHGGGNTGELFF
CDR3 DNA: TGTGCCAGCCATGGAGGGGGAAACACCGGGGAGCTGTTTTTT

D gene: .
J gene: TRBJ2-5
clone size: .
V gene: TRBV19
CDR3 protein: CVWETQYF
CDR3 DNA: TGTGTATGGGAGACCCAGTACTTC

D gene: .
J gene: TRBJ2-1
clone size: once
V gene: TRBV7-2
CDR3 protein: CASSRPGRDEQFF
CDR3 DNA: TGTGCCAGCAGCCGACCAGGACGCGATGAGCAGTTCTTC

D gene: TRBD2
J gene: TRBJ2-5
clone size: .
V gene: TRBV10-3
CDR3 protein: CAISGTGLAGEETQYF
CDR3 DNA: TGTGCCATCAGTGGGACCGGACTAGCGGGGGAAGAGACCCAGTACTTC

D gene: .
J gene: TRBJ2-5
clone size: .
V gene: TRBV7-9
CDR3 protein: CASRSGVRDLQETQYF
CDR3 DNA: TGTGCCAGCAGGTCAGGCGTTCGAGACTTACAAGAGACCCAGTACTTC

D gene: TRBD1
J gene: TRBJ2-2
clone size: .
V gene: TRBV24-1
CDR3 protein: CATSDLDRGLNTGELFF
CDR3 DNA: TGTGCCACCAGTGACCTTGACAGGGGGCTGAACACCGGGGAGCTGTTTTTT

D gene: .
J gene: TRBJ2-7
clone size: .
V gene: TRBV20-1
CDR3 protein: CSANPRDEQYF
CDR3 DNA: TGCAGTGCTAACCCGAGGGACGAGCAGTACTTC

D gene: .
J gene: TRBJ1-5
clone size: .
V gene: TRBV5-8
CDR3 protein: CASSLGMRARNQPQHF
CDR3 DNA: TGTGCCAGCAGCTTGGGTATGAGGGCCCGCAATCAGCCCCAGCATTTT

D gene: .
J gene: TRBJ1-4
clone size: .
V gene: TRBV19
CDR3 protein: CASSTQGRVHAAEKLFF
CDR3 DNA: TGTGCCAGTAGTACCCAGGGACGGGTCCACGCCGCTGAAAAACTGTTTTTT

D gene: .
J gene: TRBJ2-4
clone size: .
V gene: TRBV19
CDR3 protein: CASRDTLAKNIQYF
CDR3 DNA: TGTGCCAGTAGGGACACCCTAGCCAAAAACATTCAGTACTTC

D gene: TRBD1
J gene: TRBJ2-1
clone size: .
V gene: TRBV6-4
CDR3 protein: CASSDSVQTGGIEQFF
CDR3 DNA: TGTGCCAGCAGTGACTCGGTACAGACAGGGGGAATTGAGCAGTTCTTC

D gene: TRBD2
J gene: TRBJ2-1
clone size: .
V gene: TRBV6-5
CDR3 protein: CASSPTAGPYNEQFF
CDR3 DNA: TGTGCCAGCAGCCCGACAGCGGGACCCTACAATGAGCAGTTCTTC

D gene: TRBD1
J gene: TRBJ1-6
clone size: .
V gene: TRBV6-2/TRBV6-3
CDR3 protein: CASSYKKGAPTLGSPLHF
CDR3 DNA: TGTGCCAGCAGTTATAAAAAGGGGGCCCCCACCCTGGGATCACCCCTCCACTTT

D gene: .
J gene: TRBJ1-4
clone size: once
V gene: TRBV19
CDR3 protein: CASSKPNEKLFF
CDR3 DNA: TGTGCCAGTAGTAAACCGAATGAAAAACTGTTTTTT

D gene: .
J gene: TRBJ1-1
clone size: .
V gene: TRBV11-2
CDR3 protein: CASSLGRNTEAFF
CDR3 DNA: TGTGCCAGCAGCCTCGGGAGGAACACTGAAGCTTTCTTT

D gene: .
J gene: TRBJ1-1
clone size: .
V gene: TRBV19
CDR3 protein: CASSIPRTGITEAFF
CDR3 DNA: TGTGCCAGTAGTATCCCACGAACAGGGATCACTGAAGCTTTCTTT

D gene: .
J gene: TRBJ1-1
clone size: .
V gene: TRBV4-1
CDR3 protein: CASTPRGLRTEAFF
CDR3 DNA: TGCGCCAGCACCCCACGGGGGCTAAGGACTGAAGCTTTCTTT

D gene: .
J gene: TRBJ1-5
clone size: once
V gene: TRBV6-1
CDR3 protein: CASSGGNPYSNQPQHF
CDR3 DNA: TGTGCCAGCAGTGGAGGGAACCCCTATAGCAATCAGCCCCAGCATTTT

D gene: TRBD1
J gene: TRBJ2-6
clone size: .
V gene: TRBV27
CDR3 protein: CASSIQGYGANVLTF
CDR3 DNA: TGTGCCAGCAGTATACAGGGGTACGGGGCCAACGTCCTGACTTTC

D gene: TRBD1
J gene: TRBJ2-7
clone size: .
V gene: TRBV14
CDR3 protein: CASSRDRTLGEQYF
CDR3 DNA: TGTGCCAGCAGCCGGGACAGGACCCTTGGGGAGCAGTACTTC

D gene: .
J gene: TRBJ1-4
clone size: .
V gene: TRBV19
CDR3 protein: CASSGLVGRPNEKLFF
CDR3 DNA: TGTGCCAGTAGTGGTCTAGTGGGCAGGCCTAATGAAAAACTGTTTTTT

D gene: .
J gene: TRBJ1-1
clone size: .
V gene: TRBV21-1
CDR3 protein: CASTLGGNTEAFF
CDR3 DNA: TGTGCCAGCACCCTTGGGGGGAACACTGAAGCTTTCTTT

D gene: .
J gene: TRBJ2-2
clone size: .
V gene: TRBV18
CDR3 protein: CASSNLGLTNTGELFF
CDR3 DNA: TGTGCCAGCTCCAATCTAGGATTAACCAACACCGGGGAGCTGTTTTTT

D gene: TRBD2
J gene: TRBJ2-1
clone size: .
V gene: TRBV9
CDR3 protein: CASSVGLAGGYGDEQFF
CDR3 DNA: TGTGCCAGCAGCGTAGGCCTAGCGGGAGGGTACGGGGATGAGCAGTTCTTC

D gene: .
J gene: TRBJ1-2
clone size: .
V gene: TRBV12-3/TRBV12-4
CDR3 protein: CASSLEGYGYTF
CDR3 DNA: TGTGCCAGCAGTTTAGAGGGGTATGGCTACACCTTC

D gene: .
J gene: TRBJ2-2
clone size: .
V gene: TRBV11-2
CDR3 protein: CASSSLAANTGELFF
CDR3 DNA: TGTGCCAGCAGTTCCCTAGCAGCGAACACCGGGGAGCTGTTTTTT

D gene: .
J gene: TRBJ2-2
clone size: .
V gene: TRBV24-1
CDR3 protein: CATSDYTGELFF
CDR3 DNA: TGTGCCACCAGTGACTACACCGGGGAGCTGTTTTTT

D gene: .
J gene: TRBJ2-7
clone size: .
V gene: TRBV5-5
CDR3 protein: CASSPTGVGNEQYF
CDR3 DNA: TGTGCCAGCAGCCCCACAGGCGTGGGGAACGAGCAGTACTTC

D gene: .
J gene: TRBJ1-4
clone size: once
V gene: TRBV11-2
CDR3 protein: CASSVSWANEKLFF
CDR3 DNA: TGTGCCAGCTCCGTTAGTTGGGCTAATGAAAAACTGTTTTTT

D gene: .
J gene: TRBJ1-5
clone size: .
V gene: TRBV29-1
CDR3 protein: CSVAAGLNQPQHF
CDR3 DNA: TGCAGCGTTGCGGCAGGGCTCAATCAGCCCCAGCATTTT

D gene: .
J gene: TRBJ2-5
clone size: .
V gene: TRBV6-5
CDR3 protein: CASSFRGETQYF
CDR3 DNA: TGTGCCAGCAGCTTCAGGGGAGAGACCCAGTACTTC

D gene: .
J gene: TRBJ2-7
clone size: .
V gene: TRBV7-9
CDR3 protein: CASSLEVTRQYF
CDR3 DNA: TGTGCCAGCAGCTTAGAGGTTACGAGGCAGTACTTC

D gene: TRBD1
J gene: TRBJ1-1
clone size: .
V gene: TRBV6-2/TRBV6-3
CDR3 protein: CASSPQGMPEAFF
CDR3 DNA: TGTGCCAGCAGTCCACAGGGGATGCCTGAAGCTTTCTTT

D gene: .
J gene: TRBJ1-4
clone size: .
V gene: TRBV11-3
CDR3 protein: CASSPNREKLFF
CDR3 DNA: TGTGCCAGCAGCCCGAACAGGGAAAAACTGTTTTTT

D gene: .
J gene: TRBJ2-3
clone size: .
V gene: TRBV7-3
CDR3 protein: CASSLGESDTDTQYF
CDR3 DNA: TGTGCCAGCAGCTTAGGGGAGTCTGACACAGATACGCAGTATTTT

D gene: .
J gene: TRBJ1-1
clone size: few
V gene: TRBV10-3
CDR3 protein: CAIGAPTRGNTEAFF
CDR3 DNA: TGTGCCATCGGGGCCCCTACCCGGGGGAACACTGAAGCTTTCTTT

D gene: .
J gene: TRBJ1-3
clone size: .
V gene: TRBV13
CDR3 protein: CASSWALVGSGNTIYF
CDR3 DNA: TGTGCCAGCAGCTGGGCCCTAGTCGGGTCTGGAAACACCATATATTTT

D gene: .
J gene: TRBJ1-4
clone size: .
V gene: TRBV4-3
CDR3 protein: CASSQFTNEKLFF
CDR3 DNA: TGCGCCAGCAGCCAATTCACTAATGAAAAACTGTTTTTT

D gene: .
J gene: TRBJ1-6
clone size: .
V gene: TRBV5-4
CDR3 protein: CASSLEIRDSPLHF
CDR3 DNA: TGTGCCAGCAGCTTGGAGATTCGGGATTCACCCCTCCACTTT

D gene: .
J gene: TRBJ1-1
clone size: .
V gene: TRBV7-8
CDR3 protein: CASMGEGVNTEAFF
CDR3 DNA: TGTGCCAGTATGGGGGAGGGGGTGAACACTGAAGCTTTCTTT

D gene: TRBD1
J gene: TRBJ1-1
clone size: .
V gene: TRBV6-2/TRBV6-3
CDR3 protein: CASSPQGWNTEAFF
CDR3 DNA: TGTGCCAGCAGTCCACAGGGGTGGAACACTGAAGCTTTCTTT

D gene: .
J gene: TRBJ2-2
clone size: .
V gene: TRBV7-2
CDR3 protein: CASSRGTRAAINTGELFF
CDR3 DNA: TGTGCCAGCAGCCGTGGGACCCGGGCGGCAATTAACACCGGGGAGCTGTTTTTT

D gene: TRBD1
J gene: TRBJ1-5
clone size: few
V gene: TRBV19
CDR3 protein: CASSMGDRGGSNQPQHF
CDR3 DNA: TGTGCCAGTAGTATGGGTGACAGGGGGGGTAGCAATCAGCCCCAGCATTTT

D gene: TRBD1
J gene: TRBJ1-4
clone size: .
V gene: TRBV6-5
CDR3 protein: CASRLRGAGGKLFF
CDR3 DNA: TGTGCCAGCAGACTCAGGGGGGCGGGAGGAAAACTGTTTTTT

D gene: .
J gene: TRBJ1-5
clone size: .
V gene: TRBV12-5
CDR3 protein: CASGHEQGGGNQPQHF
CDR3 DNA: TGTGCTAGTGGCCACGAACAGGGCGGAGGCAATCAGCCCCAGCATTTT